The 16 T cell receptor beta chains below come from one sample, sequenced in a study of OX40 agonist ivuxolimab in advanced cancers. Only in-frame clones appear in the TCRdb table, and some are missing; sequencing was by immunoSEQ multiplex PCR. The sample includes tens of thousands of clones, 88% of them seen just once. The sample consisted of CD4+ or CD8+ T cells sorted from blood, taken in a trial of the OX40 agonist ivuxolimab. The receptors originated from an adult with an advanced solid tumor such as melanoma, head and neck, liver or kidney cancer.

This chain links TRBV27 with TRBJ1-4; 8 nucleotides match TRBD1. This CDR3 comprises 15 residues. V lost 0 bases and J lost 7; bases outside the gene matches: 4. The germline V gene encodes CDR1 MNHEY and CDR2 SMNVEV (reference sequence). The CDR3 coding sequence is TGTGCCAGCAGTTTATCGGCAGGGGGCTTTGAAAAACTGTTTTTT. It encodes CASSLSAGGFEKLFF.

This chain connects TRBV15 to TRBJ2-1, with 10 bases identical to TRBD2. Germline CDR1 LNHNV, CDR2 YYDKDF (reference sequence). Trimming removed 0 bases from V and 7 bases from J; junction bases left unmatched: 6. The CDR3 has 16 residues. CDR3 in DNA: TGTGCCACCAGCAGAGAGGTAGCGGGGGGCCAAAATGAGCAGTTCTTC. It is translated as CATSREVAGGQNEQFF. The complete variable domain, with remaining parts taken from reference TRBV15 and TRBJ2-1, reads DAMVIQNPRYQVTQFGKPVTLSCSQTLNHNVMYWYQQKSSQAPKLLFHYYDKDFNNEADTPDNFQSRRPNTSFCFLDIRSPGLGDTAMYLCATSREVAGGQNEQFFGPGTRLTVL.

This chain links TRBV9 with TRBJ2-1; no firm D call. The V gene lost 3 bases and the J gene lost 7 bases, with 17 bases spanning the gap. Germline V CDR1 and CDR2: SGDLS, YYNGEE. This CDR3 has 15 amino acids. CDR3 protein: CASSGHGNQRNEQFF. The CDR3 DNA sequence: TGTGCCAGCAGCGGTCACGGCAACCAAAGGAATGAGCAGTTCTTC.

This chain joins TRBV7-2 and TRBJ2-3; 7 nucleotides line up with TRBD2. The CDR3 loop spans 16 amino acids. Looked up from germline, CDR1 is SGHTA and CDR2 is FQGNSA. The V gene end was trimmed by 5 bases and the J gene end by 4 bases; junction bases not matched to a gene: 12. This CDR3 reads CASSVPGREIADTQYF. CDR3 DNA sequence: TGTGCCAGCAGCGTCCCCGGGCGGGAGATAGCAGATACGCAGTATTTT.

This chain uses TRBV28 with TRBJ2-7; 8 nucleotides align to TRBD1. The germline V gene encodes CDR1 MDHEN and CDR2 SYDVKM. V shed 6 bases and J 4 bases; nucleotides not matched to a gene: 11. This CDR3 is 15 amino acids long. CDR3 sequence reads: CASSSGQGEIYEQYV. Written as DNA, the CDR3 is TGTGCCAGCAGCTCCGGACAGGGCGAAATTTACGAGCAGTACGTC.

This clone was seen a handful of times. The chain uses TRBV18 and TRBJ1-4; tentative D call: TRBD1 (6 bases). CDR1 KGHSH and CDR2 LQKENI come from the germline V gene. V lost 0 bases and J lost 7, with 12 bases in between. The CDR3 totals 15 residues. CDR3 coding DNA: TGTGCCAGCTCACCACCTCAGGGGACGAGTGAAAAACTGTTTTTT. Protein: CASSPPQGTSEKLFF.

V and J are TRBV7-2 and TRBJ2-7, with a weak D call TRBD1 (5 bases). This CDR3 region has 14 residues. V lost 5 bases to trimming and J lost 1 base, with 12 bases between them. Germline CDR1 SGHTA, CDR2 FQGNSA. The chain's CDR3 is CASSPWTPSYEQYF. The DNA of the CDR3 is TGTGCCAGCAGCCCATGGACACCTTCCTACGAGCAGTACTTC.

The genes are TRBV27 and TRBJ2-3, with D possibly being TRBD1 or TRBD2 (5 bases each). This CDR3 has 16 residues. V dropped 3 bases and J dropped 1 base, with 14 bases sitting between them. Germline CDR1 reads MNHEY; CDR2 reads SMNVEV (reference sequence). In DNA form, the CDR3 reads TGTGCCAGCAGTTTGGGGGTGGGTGGGGGCACAGATACGCAGTATTTT. Translating gives CASSLGVGGGTDTQYF.

The J gene is TRBJ2-1, the V gene TRBV11-2; TRBD2 is a possible D gene (5 bases). Between the trimmed V and J ends, which lost 5 bases and 2 bases, there was a span of 13 bases. CDR1 is SGHAT, CDR2 FQNNGV, per germline. The CDR3 is made up of 15 amino acids. Here the CDR3 DNA reads TGTGCCAGCAGCCACAGCGGATCAGCCTACAATGAGCAGTTCTTC. Translation: CASSHSGSAYNEQFF.

The V gene is TRBV2, the J gene TRBJ1-5; 10 nucleotides align to TRBD1. In germline, CDR1 is SNHLY, CDR2 FYNNEI. J gave up 4 bases and V 3 bases, and 3 bases lay outside the gene matches. CDR3 size: 15 residues. This CDR3 reads CASSEGQGTNQPQHF. CDR3 nucleotide sequence: TGTGCCAGCAGTGAGGGACAGGGGACTAATCAGCCCCAGCATTTT.

This clone has only one observation. The chain has TRBV19 and TRBJ1-5; D is unresolved. The V end was cut by 2 bases, the J end by 7 bases, with 18 bases between. The CDR3 contains 16 residues. Germline CDR1 and CDR2: LNHDA and SQIVND (reference sequence). The CDR3 bases are TGTGCCAGTAGTATACCCAAAATGGGTTTGGGACAGCCCCAGCATTTT. The encoded protein is CASSIPKMGLGQPQHF.

This chain uses TRBV5-5 with TRBJ1-1; possibly TRBD1 for D (5 bases). The V end was cut by 4 bases, the J end by 1 base, with 11 bases between. Germline CDR1 and CDR2: SGHKS and YYEKEE (reference sequence). This CDR3 has 14 amino acids. CDR3 in DNA: TGTGCCAGCAGCAGATACGGGGGGAACACTGAAGCTTTCTTT. This translates into CASSRYGGNTEAFF.

This chain joins TRBV6-5 and TRBJ2-6; the D is unclear. V was trimmed by 8 bases and J by 3 bases, leaving 11 bases between them. CDR1 and CDR2 from the germline V gene are MNHEY and SVGAGI. This CDR3 region has 14 residues. The CDR3 DNA is TGTGCCAGCTCATTAGTCGGTGGGGCCAACGTCCTGACTTTC. Protein sequence: CASSLVGGANVLTF.

The chain joins TRBV27 to TRBJ1-2; 7 nucleotides line up with TRBD1. The V and J ends lost 8 bases and 4 bases, in that order; junction bases with no gene match: 10. There are 14 residues in the CDR3. Per the germline V gene, CDR1 is MNHEY and CDR2 is SMNVEV (reference sequence). The CDR3 reads CASSPAGTAYGYTF. In DNA, the CDR3 is TGTGCCAGCTCTCCGGCCGGGACAGCCTATGGCTACACCTTC.

The rearrangement uses TRBV6-5 and TRBJ1-2; 9 nucleotides agree with TRBD1. Germline CDR1 MNHEY, CDR2 SVGAGI. This CDR3 spans 13 amino acids. The V segment lost 6 bases and the J segment 3 bases; nucleotides outside the gene matches: 2. The DNA for the CDR3 is TGTGCCAGCAGGGACAGGGGAGACTATGGCTACACCTTC. This gives the protein CASRDRGDYGYTF.

The rearrangement uses TRBV28 and TRBJ2-2, with D perhaps matching TRBD1 or TRBD2 (5 bases each). The CDR3 runs to 15 residues. Trimming stripped 6 bases from V and 4 bases from J, with 15 bases between. CDR1 is MDHEN, CDR2 SYDVKM, per germline. The CDR3, as DNA: TGTGCCAGCAGGGCCTGGGCAGGGAGCACCGGGGAGCTGTTTTTT. Translated: CASRAWAGSTGELFF.